The rows below give T cell receptor beta chains drawn from one sample of a study of shared clonotypes between healthy human individuals. Sequenced by immunoSEQ multiplex PCR; TCRdb stores in-frame clones only, minus some. The repertoire holds over a million clones, with 95% to 99% as singletons. Sequenced sample: naive CD4+ T cells sorted from blood. These receptors were collected from a man aged 30-40 years in good health. Each CDR3 is given with its conserved first and last residue. A D gene is named only where the DNA matches it firmly. Clone size is shown for a subset of rows, as once, few, many or a class of expanded clone.

V	J	size	D	CDR3	DNA
TRBV20-1	TRBJ2-7	-	-	CSADGRSEQYF	TGCAGTGCAGACGGAAGAAGTGAGCAGTACTTC
TRBV25-1	TRBJ1-1	-	-	CASSESMNTEAFF	TGTGCCAGCAGTGAATCTATGAACACTGAAGCTTTCTTT
TRBV27	TRBJ2-7	-	TRBD2	CASTPGSGRGEQYF	TGTGCCAGCACCCCTGGGAGCGGGAGGGGCGAGCAGTACTTC
TRBV27	TRBJ1-2	-	TRBD1	CATMGQGASNYGYTF	TGTGCCACCATGGGACAGGGGGCGTCTAACTATGGCTACACCTTC
TRBV18	TRBJ1-4	-	-	CASSPDSRGTEKLFF	TGTGCCAGCTCACCCGATAGCAGGGGCACTGAAAAACTGTTTTTT
TRBV7-9	TRBJ1-5	-	-	CASSLSRDGNQPQHF	TGTGCCAGCAGCTTAAGTCGGGACGGGAATCAGCCCCAGCATTTT
TRBV5-1	TRBJ2-5	-	-	CASSLEVGGTVETQYF	TGCGCCAGCAGCTTGGAAGTGGGGGGGACAGTAGAGACCCAGTACTTC
TRBV20-1	TRBJ1-2	-	-	CSARTDYGYTF	TGCAGTGCCAGGACAGACTATGGCTACACCTTC
TRBV4-1	TRBJ1-1	-	-	CASSQLTGRTEAFF	TGCGCCAGCAGCCAACTTACGGGGCGAACTGAAGCTTTCTTT
TRBV7-6	TRBJ2-1	-	-	CASSLALGLNNEQFF	TGTGCCAGCAGCTTAGCGCTAGGACTTAACAATGAGCAGTTCTTC
TRBV7-2	TRBJ2-7	-	TRBD1	CASSSQGHSYEQYF	TGTGCCAGCAGCTCACAGGGGCATTCCTACGAGCAGTACTTC
TRBV5-1	TRBJ2-7	-	TRBD1	CASSFITGAQQYF	TGCGCCAGCAGCTTTATCACAGGGGCACAACAGTACTTC
TRBV7-9	TRBJ2-4	once	-	CASSSGLLAKNIQYF	TGTGCCAGCAGCTCCGGACTACTAGCCAAAAACATTCAGTACTTC
TRBV5-4	TRBJ1-2	once	-	CASGQPGKLNYGYTF	TGTGCCAGCGGACAGCCGGGCAAACTTAACTATGGCTACACCTTC
TRBV6-1	TRBJ1-5	-	TRBD1	CASIRDRGYQPQHF	TGTGCCAGCATCCGGGACAGGGGATACCAGCCCCAGCATTTT
TRBV28	TRBJ1-5	-	TRBD1	CASSPGQGRLPQHF	TGTGCCAGCAGTCCGGGACAGGGTCGATTGCCCCAGCATTTT
TRBV18	TRBJ2-5	-	-	CASSKNTGSESQYF	TGTGCCAGCTCCAAAAACACAGGGTCTGAGTCCCAGTACTTC